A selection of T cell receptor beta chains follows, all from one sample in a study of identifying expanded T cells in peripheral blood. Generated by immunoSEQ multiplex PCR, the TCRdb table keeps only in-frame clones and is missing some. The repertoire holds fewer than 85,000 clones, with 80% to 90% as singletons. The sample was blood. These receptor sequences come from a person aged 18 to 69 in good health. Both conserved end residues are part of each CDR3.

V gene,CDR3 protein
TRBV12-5,CASGLVSWTSGETTSTDTQYF
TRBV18,CASSQGVPSYEQYF
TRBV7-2,CASSPRVNTEAFF
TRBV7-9,CASSLSGVNTEAFF
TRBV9,CASSTPVRHSSGANVLTF
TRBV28,CASSPLLEAYSNQPQHF
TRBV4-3,CASSQEVGRGVLGYGYTF
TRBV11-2,CASSLGVYEQYF
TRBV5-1,CASSLGRSNYEQYF
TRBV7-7,CASSEPYTGELFF